The source of this T cell receptor (beta chain) is a study of T-cell memory formation after mild COVID-19. Whole-study context: TCR clusters were mostly donor specific. Regarding the study as a whole: CD4+ contracting clones were found mainly in CM and EM, and CD8+ ones in EMRA.

The CDR3 is 13 amino acids. V lost 5 bases, J lost 8 bases, and 4 bases stayed unmatched. Germline V CDR1 and CDR2: SEHNR, FQNEAQ (reference sequence). Regarding this clonotype: No antigen is known for it.

From the 5' RACE reads, TCRdb called clonotypes with MiXCR, one entry per CDR3 protein. Seen here are 95,000 to 120,000 distinct CDR3 sequences, about 24% observed once, and the top ten hold about 42%. This clonotype was obtained from a man aged 18 to 35 who had mild COVID-19 (a few samples of this study predate the infection). Cell type and time point are not known. This chain connects TRBV7-9 to TRBJ2-1; 9 bases fit TRBD1. Sequences were obtained from PBMCs or a T cell subset sorted from them (not recorded which). The CDR3 spells CASSGTGNYEQFF. CDR3 coding DNA: TGTGCCAGCAGCGGGACAGGGAACTATGAGCAGTTCTTC.